The T cell receptor beta chain described here comes from a study of cytomegalovirus exposure and HLA in healthy donors (dated by TCRdb to the late 2010s). General notes on the study: According to an earlier analysis of 450 to 650 of the donors, about 190 million T cells yielded approximately 120 million unique TCR beta sequences and 276 Gb of sequence data. Besides the first cohort of 666 subjects, a separate validation cohort made up of over 95 different subjects was used. Five DR-DQ haplotypes were handled as single units for association and clustering because linkage in the cohort was strong. Rather than drawing on any new phenotypic data, the later analysis identified candidate immune exposures from TCR beta sequences and the way those sequences occurred across donors. A later genetic analysis used genome-wide SNP genotypes for 398 of the 666 donors, treating that subset as a discovery cohort. HLA typing covered class I and class II loci at four-digit resolution. An earlier analysis of approximately 630 of the donors applied high-throughput TCR beta sequencing to assess whether each TCR beta V gene segment acted as functional or pseudogenic. The study aimed to test whether cataloging public T cell receptors could reveal signatures of past pathogen exposure. An early release covering 500 to 750 HLA-typed donors comprised roughly 300 gigabases of sequencing data and around 80 million unique TCR sequences. In a later analysis, previously published TCR beta repertoires from some 640 donors were re-analyzed and high-resolution HLA genotyping was added so that TCR occurrence patterns could be studied. Using immunosequencing, the study profiled T cell repertoires from 666 subjects and related those repertoires to cytomegalovirus serostatus. Alongside the repertoire data, information on donor age, sex, ethnicity and CMV serostatus was compiled. The study combined high-throughput TCR immunosequencing, statistical association of individual TCRs with disease status, and machine learning to predict cytomegalovirus infection status. The genetic ancestry cluster associated with self-reported Caucasian donors included 65% to 90% of the roughly 360 genotyped donors. Across about 370 genotyped donors of the cohort, an average of about 240,000 unique TCR beta nucleotide sequences per donor were sequenced, and roughly 20% of those sequences were non-productive. The number of donors typed differed by locus, with roughly 620-630 for A, B, C, DRB1 and DQB1, about 500 for DQA1, over 600 for DPA1, and approximately 470 for DPB1. All discovery cohort repertoires had been generated using a single sequencing platform. Study-wide conclusions, independent of this receptor: Across donors, most TCR sequences were observed very rarely, whereas some public TCRs were present in many individuals. The sequencing pipeline was judged likely to have produced a cluster of highly shared sequence variants as a technical artifact. In both the original and validation cohorts, the classifier was reported to diagnose cytomegalovirus status with high specificity and sensitivity. In a later analysis, several top co-occurrence clusters were reported to appear linked to parvovirus B19, influenza, CMV and Epstein-Barr virus. Most CMV-associated TCR beta chains appeared to be HLA-restricted in a later analysis, and the HLA associations seemed to be driven largely by CMV exposure. A later genetic analysis reported fewer N-insertions in productive TCRs among donors in an Asian-associated ancestry cluster than the roughly 620-donor mean. Assigning TCR associations to individual alleles was difficult when HLA alleles, especially DR and DQ, strongly co-occurred. In this cohort, only TCR beta chains were sequenced, and detectable features were limited by the absence of alpha or paired-chain data. At a false discovery rate of 0.05, a later analysis linked some 17,000 TCR beta sequences to specific HLA alleles. A later analysis found that TCR association rates varied across HLA loci, with DRB1 alleles showing the most associated TCRs and HLA-C alleles the fewest. An association between a missense DCLRE1C variant and V-gene and J-gene trimming of TCR beta chains was found in a later genetic analysis and replicated in an independent cohort. Linkage disequilibrium might explain the correlated functional status among segregating V segments, but an unknown experimental factor could not be ruled out. Some IMGT-functional V segments, including TRBV6-2 and TRBV6-3, could not be distinguished by the 87-base-pair reads and were therefore excluded. Roughly uniform sequencing depth across donors was assumed in presence/absence analyses, although this assumption may not hold. The study listed over 150 TCR beta chains as associated with cytomegalovirus. According to the authors, the approach could potentially be generalized to other disease states and immunological phenotypes. In an earlier analysis of more than 450 of the donors, most TCR beta V segments were observed in productive rearrangements about 87% or about 30% of the time, broadly matching IMGT annotations. A further reported finding was that TCR beta sequences accurately predicted the HLA-A and HLA-B alleles for most subjects in the first cohort. Immune exposure information for the cohort was limited to CMV serostatus. Over 15 rarely observed V segments, including chromosome 9 orphons, were excluded from the earlier analysis of a few hundred of the donors because counts were too low. A later analysis found that HLA-associated TCR beta chains were more clonally expanded and had lower generation probabilities than equally common non-associated chains. Because HLA typing was missing for some donors at each locus, association tests included only the typed subset. In vitro tests confirmed that three of the cytomegalovirus-associated TCR beta chains recognize cytomegalovirus antigens.

In total, roughly 670 healthy bone marrow donors made up the cohort. At the time of sampling, every cohort member was nominally healthy, though immune exposures that went unrecorded were likely present. The donor tested CMV seropositive and was one of the 289 seropositive cohort members. Every donor gave a peripheral blood sample, and the peripheral blood mononuclear cells from that sample were used for TCR beta sequencing. The Qiagen DNeasy Blood Extraction Kit was used to extract genomic DNA from the blood cell samples. About this clone itself: No cognate antigen has been identified for it. It has no much larger one-base neighbor in the sample; base qualities were not kept.

Clipping removes 5 bases from V and 5 bases from J, with 7 as the unmatched junction base count. The CDR3 runs 15 residues from the cysteine to the phenylalanine. The CDR3 DNA has 45 bases and is translated from base 1. For CDR1 and CDR2, the germline V gene (reference sequence) lists LNHDA and SQIVND. Library preparation was by the immunoSEQ multiplex PCR assay. For the multiplex PCR, a mixture combining 60 forward primers for TCR Vbeta segments and 13 reverse primers for TCR Jbeta segments was used. The CDR3 region of rearranged TCR beta genes was amplified from genomic DNA with a multiplex PCR assay. The amplified TCR beta libraries were sequenced on the Illumina HiSeq System as 87-base-pair reads. The study's processing was this. In a later analysis, 80 million or so unique TCR beta chains were counted across the approximately 670 repertoires, and roughly 11 million of these chains were shared by at least two donors. Raw reads were error-corrected and collapsed into unique sequences by a nearest-neighbor algorithm in which closely related sequences were merged to remove PCR and sequencing errors. To assign V, D and J gene segments, CDR3 sequences were aligned to IMGT reference sequences. Each retained sequence needed at least a six-nucleotide match to both a V gene segment and a J gene segment. A rearrangement was called productive if the CDR3 had no stop codons and remained in frame with V and J, and every other rearrangement was called non-productive. Following IMGT convention, CDR3 was defined as the stretch from the second conserved V-encoded cysteine to the conserved J-encoded phenylalanine. Sequences without an unambiguous match to a single V gene segment were excluded from the earlier analysis of over 500 of the donors. An earlier analysis of 500 to 700 of the donors classified V segments as functional when productive rearrangements were above 56.7% and as segregating when the standard deviation between donors was above 5%. To diagnose cytomegalovirus status from the catalog of TCR beta chain sequences, a statistical classification framework was built. In a later analysis, V and J genes were assigned by comparing TCR nucleotide sequences against IMGT/GENE-DB human TR gene sequences. In a later analysis, CDR3 sequences and most-parsimonious VDJ recombination scenarios were assigned using the TCRdist pipeline. In a later analysis, each TCR beta chain was defined by its CDR3 amino acid sequence together with its V-gene family, and reads without a unique V-gene family were excluded. To address suspected cross-contamination and a sequencing artifact, a later analysis removed a few hundred highly shared, low-generation-probability nucleotide sequences. A later analysis calculated a clonal expansion index for each public chain from normalized within-repertoire ranks of inferred template counts. In a later analysis, generation probabilities were computed using a VDJ recombination model fitted to out-of-frame rearrangements, and the results were checked against IGoR. In a later analysis, TCR-TCR, TCR-HLA and TCR-CMV co-occurrence was scored with hypergeometric tests, and a repertoire-size bias correction was applied to TCR pairs. False discovery rates were estimated in a later analysis by permuting HLA or CMV assignments 20 times. A later analysis grouped co-occurring TCRs with DBSCAN, adding TCRdist sequence similarity when clustering within HLA-allele-positive subsets. Repertoires with fewer than 30,000 or more than 120,000 public chains, plus five repertoires with anomalous nucleotide sharing, were excluded from co-occurrence clustering. TCRdb took this table from immuneACCESS and kept in-frame rearrangements with V and J called. Such tables lack part of the clones; where checked against another copy, unresolved V genes explain under half of the gap, and the rest is unexplained. From that table come the V and J calls and clone size; the DNA was used to work out D and trimming. This sample holds tens of thousands of clones; roughly 86% were observed only once. Of the sample, roughly 9% is held by the ten largest clones.

The V gene is TRBV19 and the J gene is TRBJ1-5, with 9 bases in between that match TRBD1. The TCR comes from a man aged 25-40 years in good health and CMV-seropositive. The sequenced sample consisted of PBMCs. DNA sequence: TGTGCCAGTAGTGGGGGACAGGGACCTCATCAGCCCCAGCATTTT. Its translation is CASSGGQGPHQPQHF.